A single sample gave rise to the 26 T cell receptor beta chains below, sequenced in a study of T cell responses to AZD1222 COVID-19 vaccine (dated by TCRdb to the early 2020s). The sample's time point label, decoded: about 28 days (+/-7) after the second vaccine dose. Library prep was done by the immunoSEQ multiplex PCR assay. The clones in this table, taken by TCRdb from immuneACCESS, are in-frame only. Not every clone is retained; where verified, under half of the shortfall comes from an unresolved V gene, and the cause of the rest is unknown. This sample comprises under 200,000 clones, about 90% of them detected only once. The ten largest clonotypes hold 1.3% of the sample. Sequences were derived from peripheral blood, sampled 28 days after the second AZD1222 dose. The source of these receptors is an adult who received the AZD1222 COVID-19 vaccine.

In this sample, this clone turned up once. The CDR3 DNA reads TGTGCCACCAGCGCCGGGACAGGGGGGATCTGGAGTGAAAAACTGTTTTTT. Amino acid sequence: CATSAGTGGIWSEKLFF. This chain connects TRBV24-1 to TRBJ1-4; TRBD1 matches 11 bases. J gave up 7 bases and V 7 bases, and 13 bases lay outside the gene matches. The CDR3 totals 17 residues. Germline CDR1 and CDR2: KGHDR and SFDVKD.

V gene TRBV9 combines with J gene TRBJ1-3, with D uncertain. V dropped 0 bases and J dropped 4 bases, with 8 bases sitting between them. The CDR3 runs 14 residues. CDR1 SGDLS and CDR2 YYNGEE come from the germline V gene. CDR3 amino acids: CASSVDISGNTIYF. The CDR3 coding sequence is TGTGCCAGCAGCGTAGATATCTCGGGAAACACCATATATTTT.

The chain joins TRBV11-2 to TRBJ2-7; D is perhaps TRBD1 (6 bases). V dropped 5 bases and J dropped 6 bases, with 23 bases sitting between them. Per the germline V gene, CDR1 is SGHAT and CDR2 is FQNNGV. This CDR3 has 16 amino acids. Written as DNA, the CDR3 is TGTGCCAGCAGCCAGGTCCTAACGCTACAGGGTCCCGAGCAGTACTTC. This translates into CASSQVLTLQGPEQYF.

The chain joins TRBV21-1 to TRBJ1-2; the table's D call TRBD1 went unverified against the DNA. TRBV21-1 is designated a pseudogene. This CDR3 contains 18 residues. The CDR3 DNA reads as TGTGCCAGCAGCAAAGAGGTGCAGGGCGCGCACATGTACTATGGCTACACCTTC. Its translation is CASSKEVQGAHMYYGYTF.

The chain is built from TRBV4-2 and TRBJ2-3; TRBD2 is a possible D gene (7 bases). Germline lookup yields CDR1 LGHNA and CDR2 YNFKEQ. V lost 2 bases and J lost 1, with 16 bases in between. CDR3 size: 17 residues. The CDR3 loop is CASSQYLADRRTDTQYF. The CDR3 DNA is TGTGCCAGCAGCCAATACCTAGCGGACAGACGCACAGATACGCAGTATTTT.

The V call is TRBV28, the J call TRBJ2-1; either TRBD1 or TRBD2 may supply D (5 bases each). Germline V gene sequence: CDR1 MDHEN, CDR2 SYDVKM. V was pared by 4 bases and J by 7 bases, with 14 bases between. This CDR3 region has 14 residues. In DNA form, the CDR3 reads TGTGCCAGCAGTTCCGGGGCAAGGGTGAATGAGCAGTTCTTC. Translating it yields CASSSGARVNEQFF. Full variable domain (rest looked up from reference TRBV28 and TRBJ2-1): DVKVTQSSRYLVKRTGEKVFLECVQDMDHENMFWYRQDPGLGLRLIYFSYDVKMKEKGDIPEGYSVSREKKERFSLILESASTNQTSMYLCASSSGARVNEQFFGPGTRLTVL.

The V gene is TRBV9, the J gene TRBJ1-1; D uncertain. Germline CDR1 SGDLS, CDR2 YYNGEE. With 5 bases removed from V and 5 bases from J, the gap between germline ends came to 13 bases. The CDR3 runs to 13 residues. The CDR3 coding sequence is TGTGCCAGCAGTTCGATTGACCGAACTGAAGCTTTCTTT. This codes for CASSSIDRTEAFF.

This chain connects TRBV5-6 to TRBJ1-2; TRBD1 aligns across 7 bases. CDR3 length: 12 amino acids. Germline V gene data show CDR1 as SGHDT and CDR2 as YYEEEE. Germline trimming cut 2 bases from V and 12 bases from J; bases unmatched to any gene: 7. CDR3 sequence: CASSFGTAVHTF. In DNA, the CDR3 is TGTGCCAGCAGCTTCGGGACAGCCGTCCACACCTTC.

This chain joins TRBV13 and TRBJ1-5, with D unresolved. The CDR3 is 13 residues long. Per germline, CDR1 PRHDT and CDR2 FYEKMQ (reference sequence). Trimming took 5 bases from V and 4 from J, leaving 9 bases between them. CDR3 DNA: TGTGCCAGCAGCCAGCTGAGAAATCAGCCCCAGCATTTT. This encodes CASSQLRNQPQHF.

The table lists this clone with a count of one. This chain joins TRBV27 and TRBJ1-6; the D is unclear. V was clipped by 3 bases and J by 0 bases, with 12 bases between them. The CDR3 is 17 residues long. In germline, CDR1 is MNHEY, CDR2 SMNVEV (reference sequence). CDR3: CASSFRTESSYNSPLHF. CDR3 nucleotide sequence: TGTGCCAGCAGTTTCAGGACGGAAAGCTCCTATAATTCACCCCTCCACTTT.

The chain couples TRBV25-1 to TRBJ2-3; 8 bases are a match to TRBD2. The V gene end was trimmed by 8 bases and the J gene end by 3 bases; junction bases not matched to a gene: 7. This CDR3 has 14 amino acids. Germline CDR1 reads MGHDK; CDR2 reads SYGVNS. The CDR3 is CASRRAGETDTQYF. The CDR3 bases are TGTGCCAGCCGGCGAGCGGGGGAGACAGATACGCAGTATTTT.

The chain carries TRBV3-1 (or the pseudogene TRBV3-2) and TRBJ2-5, with 7 bases matching TRBD2. With V trimmed by 4 bases and J by 3 bases, 8 bases remained unmatched. Germline CDR1 LGHDT, CDR2 YNNKEL (reference sequence). CDR3 length: 15 amino acids. The CDR3 DNA sequence: TGTGCCAGCAGCCTCGCGACTAGCAGAAAAGAGACCCAGTACTTC. It codes for CASSLATSRKETQYF.

This clone was counted a single time. This chain links TRBV19 with TRBJ2-1; 7 bases fit TRBD1. J lost 4 bases, V lost 7 bases, and 4 bases had no gene match. The germline CDR1 and CDR2 sequences are LNHDA and SQIVND (reference sequence). This CDR3 is built from 13 residues. The CDR3: CASKGQPYNEQFF. The CDR3 DNA follows: TGTGCCAGTAAGGGACAGCCGTACAATGAGCAGTTCTTC.

This chain joins TRBV6-2 or TRBV6-3 and TRBJ1-1; perhaps TRBD1 as D (6 bases). Looked up from germline, CDR1 is MNHEY and CDR2 is SVGEGT. This CDR3 spans 14 amino acids. V shed 4 bases and J shed 3 bases, with 12 bases lying between them. CDR3 in DNA: TGTGCCAGCAGTTTCCCGAGGGGGTACACTGAAGCTTTCTTT. It specifies CASSFPRGYTEAFF.

CDR3 residues: CASSVGGSGGPGEQFF. In DNA, the CDR3 is TGTGCCAGCAGCGTAGGAGGTAGCGGGGGCCCCGGGGAGCAGTTCTTC. The V call is TRBV9, the J call TRBJ2-1, with 9 bases aligning to TRBD2. V lost 0 bases to trimming and J lost 10 bases; unmatched junction nucleotides: 11. Per germline, CDR1 SGDLS and CDR2 YYNGEE. CDR3 length equals 16 residues.

The rearrangement joins TRBV7-9 to TRBJ2-6; D possibly corresponds to TRBD1 (6 bases). Germline V gene lookup returns CDR1 SEHNR and CDR2 FQNEAQ (reference sequence). CDR3 length equals 15 residues. Trimming cost V 2 bases and J 1 base, with 6 bases left between them. CDR3 region: CASSLTGSGANVLTF. The DNA of the CDR3 is TGTGCCAGCAGCTTAACAGGGTCTGGGGCCAACGTCCTGACTTTC. The whole variable domain, filled in from reference TRBV7-9 and TRBJ2-6, reads DTGVSQNPRHKITKRGQNVTFRCDPISEHNRLYWYRQTLGQGPEFLTYFQNEAQLEKSRLLSDRFSAERPKGSFSTLEIQRTEQGDSAMYLCASSLTGSGANVLTFGAGSRLTVL.

The rearrangement joins TRBV7-2 to TRBJ2-1, with TRBD2 matching over 8 bases. The germline V gene encodes CDR1 SGHTA and CDR2 FQGNSA. V lost 1 base to trimming and J lost 0 bases; unmatched junction nucleotides: 8. The length of the CDR3 is 18 residues. CDR3 sequence (DNA): TGTGCCAGCAGCTTAGACCGTAGCGGGATCTACTCCTACAATGAGCAGTTCTTC. Its protein product is CASSLDRSGIYSYNEQFF.

The gene calls are TRBV30 and TRBJ1-5, with D possibly TRBD1 on 6 matching bases. The CDR3 consists of 15 residues. V was pared by 8 bases and J by 0 bases, with 17 bases between. Germline V gene sequence: CDR1 GTSNPN, CDR2 SVGIG (reference sequence). In nucleotides, the CDR3 is TGTGCCCACCCGCCGTGGACAGTTAGCAATCAGCCCCAGCATTTT. Translation: CAHPPWTVSNQPQHF.

Worth noting for this clone: The sample contains more than one DNA sequence encoding this CDR3. The rearrangement joins TRBV6-2 or TRBV6-3 to TRBJ2-7, with 9 nucleotides matching TRBD2. The CDR3 is 15 amino acids. Per the germline V gene, CDR1 is MNHEY and CDR2 is SVGEGT. The V segment lost 4 bases and the J segment 0 bases; nucleotides outside the gene matches: 4. The CDR3 sequence: CASSSRTSASYEQYF. Here the CDR3 DNA reads TGTGCCAGCAGTTCCCGGACTAGCGCCTCCTACGAGCAGTACTTC.

Here the CDR3 DNA reads TGTGCCAGCAGTTCCGACGGATTCTCCTACGAGCAGTACTTC. As protein: CASSSDGFSYEQYF. V gene TRBV5-5 combines with J gene TRBJ2-7; D ambiguous. V gave up 5 bases and J gave up 0 bases, with 12 bases separating them. This CDR3 has 14 residues. CDR1 and CDR2 (germline): SGHKS, YYEKEE (reference sequence).

J is TRBJ2-7 and V is TRBV21-1; the D call TRBD1 from the table was never checked on the DNA. TRBV21-1 is a documented pseudogene. This CDR3 is 19 amino acids long. This CDR3 reads CASSKGSRLGQGSLYEQYF. CDR3 DNA sequence: TGTGCCAGCAGCAAAGGGTCGCGCTTGGGACAGGGGTCGCTCTACGAGCAGTACTTC.

This chain links TRBV5-1 with TRBJ1-1, with 11 bases identical to TRBD1. Germline CDR1 reads SGHRS; CDR2 reads YFSETQ. This CDR3 spans 15 amino acids. Germline trimming cut 4 bases from V and 0 bases from J; bases unmatched to any gene: 2. The CDR3 DNA reads as TGCGCCAGCAGCCCGGACAGGGGGCTGAACACTGAAGCTTTCTTT. It translates to CASSPDRGLNTEAFF.

The V call is TRBV28, the J call TRBJ1-6, with 7 bases identical to TRBD1. Germline lookup yields CDR1 MDHEN and CDR2 SYDVKM. The V gene end was trimmed by 7 bases and the J gene end by 7 bases; junction bases not matched to a gene: 4. This CDR3 region has 13 residues. DNA for the CDR3: TGTGCCAGCAAGGGGGCGCGGAATTCACCCCTCCACTTT. This sequence encodes CASKGARNSPLHF.

This chain uses TRBV25-1 with TRBJ2-5; TRBD2 matches 11 bases. Trimming cost V 6 bases and J 2 bases; bases outside gene matches: 2. The CDR3 totals 14 residues. Germline lookup yields CDR1 MGHDK and CDR2 SYGVNS. DNA of the CDR3: TGTGCCAGCAGGCTAGCGGGAGGACAAGAGACCCAGTACTTC. Translating it yields CASRLAGGQETQYF.

This clone showed up just once. This chain links TRBV4-2 with TRBJ1-4, with 7 bases that match TRBD1. The CDR3 is 16 residues long. V gave up 3 bases and J gave up 0 bases; unmatched junction bases: 4. CDR1 and CDR2 from the germline V gene are LGHNA and YNFKEQ. The CDR3 DNA follows: TGTGCCAGCAGCCAGGCCACAGGGGCAACTAATGAAAAACTGTTTTTT. Translated: CASSQATGATNEKLFF.

The J gene is TRBJ1-5, the V gene TRBV7-8; D remains ambiguous. CDR3 length equals 17 residues. The V end was cut by 5 bases, the J end by 0 bases, with 17 bases between. Germline lookup yields CDR1 SGHVS and CDR2 FQNEAQ. CDR3 bases: TGTGCCAGCAGCCTATTAGGGCGGGAGAATAGCAATCAGCCCCAGCATTTT. It encodes CASSLLGRENSNQPQHF.